These 20 T cell receptor beta chains came from one sample sequenced in a study of blood T cell repertoires in COVID-19 (TCRdb year 2020). The receptor library was made with the immunoSEQ multiplex PCR assay. TCRdb provides this immuneACCESS table in a form limited to in-frame rearrangements. Some clones are lacking; in checked studies, under half of them reflect an unresolved V gene, and why the rest are absent is not known. In this sample the table shows tens of thousands of clones, approximately 86% of which occur a single time. Of the sample, about 8% is held by the ten largest clones. The material sequenced was peripheral blood. These receptors were obtained from an elderly man with active or convalescent COVID-19.

There are a few counts of this clone. The rearrangement joins TRBV5-1 to TRBJ2-1, with D unresolved. This CDR3 region has 15 residues. Germline CDR1 is SGHRS and CDR2 is YFSETQ. V was clipped by 0 bases and J by 7 bases, with 14 bases between them. The CDR3 loop is CASSLDSPSWNEQFF. The CDR3, as DNA: TGCGCCAGCAGCTTGGACAGTCCGTCGTGGAATGAGCAGTTCTTC.

The gene calls are TRBV5-1 and TRBJ2-5; TRBD1 matches at 8 bases. There are 17 residues in the CDR3. The germline gives CDR1 SGHRS, CDR2 YFSETQ. After removal of 4 bases from V and 2 bases from J, the junction contained 13 bases not matched to a gene. The CDR3 region is CASSRTGTLGGQETQYF. CDR3 bases: TGCGCCAGCAGCCGGACAGGGACCCTAGGAGGGCAAGAGACCCAGTACTTC.

The V and J genes are TRBV5-4 and TRBJ1-2; weak D call: TRBD1 (6 bases). In germline, CDR1 is SGHNT, CDR2 YYREEE (reference sequence). Trimming stripped 3 bases from V and 0 bases from J, with 12 bases between. The CDR3 spans 15 residues. The CDR3 reads CASSSGGGSNYGYTF. In DNA form, the CDR3 reads TGTGCCAGCAGCTCCGGTGGGGGCTCTAACTATGGCTACACCTTC. Based on the CDR3 plus reference TRBV5-4 and TRBJ1-2, the full variable domain is ETGVTQSPTHLIKTRGQQVTLRCSSQSGHNTVSWYQQALGQGPQFIFQYYREEENGRGNFPPRFSGLQFPNYSSELNVNALELDDSALYLCASSSGGGSNYGYTFGSGTRLTVV.

V gene TRBV5-1 combines with J gene TRBJ1-2, with D possibly being TRBD1 (6 bases). CDR1 and CDR2 from the germline V gene are SGHRS and YFSETQ. V shed 3 bases and J shed 4 bases, with 10 bases lying between them. The CDR3 is made up of 13 amino acids. Here the CDR3 reads CASSSGQFYGYTF. CDR3 DNA sequence: TGCGCCAGCAGCTCTGGACAGTTCTATGGCTACACCTTC.

J is TRBJ1-2 and V is TRBV28, with TRBD1 matching over 11 bases. This CDR3 comprises 16 residues. Germline values: CDR1 MDHEN, CDR2 SYDVKM. V was clipped by 4 bases and J by 8 bases; unmatched bases: 12. The CDR3 spells CASSSQGGQGAFGYTF. The DNA for the CDR3 is TGTGCCAGCAGTTCACAGGGAGGACAGGGGGCTTTCGGCTACACCTTC.

V usage is TRBV5-1 and J usage is TRBJ1-3; unclear D gene. Germline CDR1 and CDR2: SGHRS and YFSETQ. The V end lost 3 bases, the J end lost 3 bases, and 13 bases lay between the germline ends. This CDR3 is 15 amino acids long. CDR3: CASSSTVGVGNTIYF. The CDR3 coding sequence is TGCGCCAGCAGCTCGACCGTCGGGGTTGGAAACACCATATATTTT.

This clone has just a few counts. The V gene is TRBV27, the J gene TRBJ1-5, with unresolved D. CDR1 and CDR2 (germline): MNHEY, SMNVEV (reference sequence). Trimming stripped 0 bases from V and 9 bases from J, with 12 bases between. This CDR3 comprises 14 residues. The chain's CDR3 is CASSLSAGIWPQHF. CDR3 bases: TGTGCCAGCAGTTTATCAGCGGGCATTTGGCCCCAGCATTTT.

CDR3 sequence (DNA): TGTGCCAGCAGCACAAACAGTCAAGAGACCCAGTACTTC. Amino acids: CASSTNSQETQYF. The chain links TRBV9 to TRBJ2-5; D ambiguous. This CDR3 contains 13 residues. The V and J ends lost 4 bases and 2 bases respectively, with 9 bases between them. Germline V gene lookup returns CDR1 SGDLS and CDR2 YYNGEE.

The chain couples TRBV20-1 to TRBJ1-2; D uncertain. V lost 2 bases and J 8 bases, leaving 9 bases between the germline ends. The CDR3 has 11 amino acids. Germline V gene lookup returns CDR1 DFQATT and CDR2 SNEGSKA (reference sequence). CDR3 bases: TGCAGTGCTAGAAATCTAATGGGCTACACCTTC. Encoded protein: CSARNLMGYTF.

This clone was detected a few times. The V gene is TRBV6-6, the J gene TRBJ1-1; tentatively, D is TRBD1 (6 bases). The CDR3 loop spans 12 amino acids. Germline V CDR1 and CDR2: MNHNY, SVGAGI (reference sequence). The V end lost 6 bases, the J end lost 10 bases, and 15 bases lay between the germline ends. Here the CDR3 DNA reads TGTGCCAGCAGGTCTGTGGAAGGGGGAGCTTTCTTT. Translation: CASRSVEGGAFF.

V gene TRBV19 combines with J gene TRBJ2-5; 7 bases are shared with TRBD2. Germline-derived CDR1 and CDR2 are LNHDA and SQIVND (reference sequence). Germline trimming cut 7 bases from V and 5 bases from J; bases unmatched to any gene: 13. The length of the CDR3 is 15 residues. CDR3 loop: CASTGGPLNGETQYF. In DNA, the CDR3 is TGTGCCAGTACGGGGGGACCCCTTAATGGGGAGACCCAGTACTTC. Filled out from reference TRBV19 and TRBJ2-5, the complete variable domain reads DGGITQSPKYLFRKEGQNVTLSCEQNLNHDAMYWYRQDPGQGLRLIYYSQIVNDFQKGDIAEGYSVSREKKESFPLTVTSAQKNPTAFYLCASTGGPLNGETQYFGPGTRLLVL.

The gene calls are TRBV10-1 and TRBJ1-1; 7 nucleotides agree with TRBD1. Germline V lookup: CDR1 WNHNN, CDR2 SYGVQD (reference sequence). V was pared by 0 bases and J by 3 bases, with 13 bases of the junction left unmatched. This CDR3 spans 18 amino acids. CDR3 loop: CASSESRGQRFEDTEAFF. In nucleotides, the CDR3 is TGCGCCAGCAGTGAGTCGCGGGGACAGAGATTTGAGGACACTGAAGCTTTCTTT.

This rearrangement joins TRBV5-1 to TRBJ2-5; unclear D gene. V lost 4 bases and J lost 2, with 3 bases in between. Germline CDR1 SGHRS, CDR2 YFSETQ. The CDR3 contains 11 residues. The CDR3 sequence: CASSPQETQYF. The CDR3 region has the DNA TGCGCCAGCAGCCCTCAAGAGACCCAGTACTTC. Together with reference TRBV5-1 and TRBJ2-5, the CDR3 gives the full variable domain: KAGVTQTPRYLIKTRGQQVTLSCSPISGHRSVSWYQQTPGQGLQFLFEYFSETQRNKGNFPGRFSGRQFSNSRSEMNVSTLELGDSALYLCASSPQETQYFGPGTRLLVL.

V is TRBV2 and J is TRBJ1-6, with a tentative D call TRBD1 (6 bases). The V end lost 3 bases, the J end lost 0 bases, and 9 bases lay between the germline ends. Germline CDR1 reads SNHLY; CDR2 reads FYNNEI. CDR3 length equals 16 residues. The CDR3 region is CASSDDRSSYNSPLHF. The CDR3 DNA follows: TGTGCCAGCAGTGACGACAGGAGCTCCTATAATTCACCCCTCCACTTT.

The chain uses TRBV3-1 (or the pseudogene TRBV3-2) and TRBJ1-2; D unresolved. The CDR3 totals 15 residues. CDR1 and CDR2 (germline): LGHDT, YNNKEL (reference sequence). V was trimmed by 1 base and J by 4 bases, leaving 13 bases between them. In DNA, the CDR3 is TGTGCCAGCAGCCAAGCTAGAGGAGGTATCTATGGCTACACCTTC. This codes for CASSQARGGIYGYTF.

The chain joins TRBV7-2 to TRBJ2-5, with 10 nucleotides matching TRBD2. V lost 5 bases to trimming and J lost 9 bases; unmatched junction nucleotides: 12. The CDR3 extends over 15 amino acids. Germline V gene lookup returns CDR1 SGHTA and CDR2 FQGNSA. CDR3 in amino acids: CASSTGLAASGAQYF. The CDR3 nucleotides are TGTGCCAGCAGCACCGGACTAGCGGCGTCAGGGGCCCAGTACTTC.

V usage is TRBV5-6 and J usage is TRBJ2-2; 14 nucleotides align to TRBD2. CDR1 is SGHDT, CDR2 YYEEEE, per germline. Trimming removed 4 bases from V and 4 bases from J; junction bases left unmatched: 12. The CDR3 has 19 residues. The CDR3 DNA is TGTGCCAGCAGCCACTCCGGGACTAGCGGGGGCCAGCTCACCGGGGAGCTGTTTTTT. It translates to CASSHSGTSGGQLTGELFF.

The chain combines TRBV18 with TRBJ1-5; TRBD1 matches 9 bases. CDR1 and CDR2 from the germline V gene are KGHSH and LQKENI. This CDR3 spans 19 amino acids. V lost 1 base, J lost 0 bases, and 10 bases stayed unmatched. Written as DNA, the CDR3 is TGTGCCAGCTCACCACTGGGGACAGGGTGGGGAAATAGCAATCAGCCCCAGCATTTT. Its translation: CASSPLGTGWGNSNQPQHF.

The chain couples TRBV18 to TRBJ1-3; D gene uncertain. This CDR3 has 15 residues. Germline values: CDR1 KGHSH, CDR2 LQKENI. Trimming pared 3 bases from V and 0 bases from J, leaving 9 bases between. In DNA form, the CDR3 reads TGTGCCAGCTCACCGTACATACCCTCTGGAAACACCATATATTTT. Amino acid sequence: CASSPYIPSGNTIYF.

The chain couples TRBV19 to TRBJ1-1; D possibly corresponds to TRBD1 (5 bases). CDR1 is LNHDA, CDR2 SQIVND, per germline (reference sequence). V was pared by 7 bases and J by 1 base, with 19 bases between. The length of the CDR3 is 16 residues. Here the CDR3 reads CASKKGHRRENTEAFF. For the CDR3, the DNA is TGTGCCAGTAAGAAGGGCCACAGGAGAGAGAACACTGAAGCTTTCTTT.